This T cell receptor (beta chain) was captured in a study of T cells after posttransplantation cyclophosphamide. This clone was seen at least ten times. Its specificity is unknown. The study's findings and limits: Tissue-infiltrating T cells from skin or gut overlapped little with blood T cells. After PTCy, TRB diversity resembled that of CNI/methotrexate controls. Donor CD8+ memory clones often dominated recipient blood repertoires at later times.

The CDR3 is 18 residues long. The germline V gene encodes CDR1 SGHNT and CDR2 YENEEA. V lost 4 bases to trimming and J lost 6 bases, with 28 bases between them. The table came from immunoSEQ multiplex PCR; TCRdb's copy has only in-frame clones and leaves some out. Reported are 30,000 to 40,000 clones, none seen only once; the ten largest carry roughly 2.5%. Sequenced input: PBMCs. This sequence originates from a man aged 45 to 65 in good health, CMV-negative, and a related stem cell transplant donor. This sequence joins TRBV11-3 and TRBJ2-7; perhaps TRBD2 as D (5 bases). The CDR3 sequence: CASSSSGPRRDKEPEQYF. The CDR3 coding sequence is TGTGCCAGCAGCTCGTCTGGTCCTAGACGGGATAAGGAACCCGAGCAGTACTTC.